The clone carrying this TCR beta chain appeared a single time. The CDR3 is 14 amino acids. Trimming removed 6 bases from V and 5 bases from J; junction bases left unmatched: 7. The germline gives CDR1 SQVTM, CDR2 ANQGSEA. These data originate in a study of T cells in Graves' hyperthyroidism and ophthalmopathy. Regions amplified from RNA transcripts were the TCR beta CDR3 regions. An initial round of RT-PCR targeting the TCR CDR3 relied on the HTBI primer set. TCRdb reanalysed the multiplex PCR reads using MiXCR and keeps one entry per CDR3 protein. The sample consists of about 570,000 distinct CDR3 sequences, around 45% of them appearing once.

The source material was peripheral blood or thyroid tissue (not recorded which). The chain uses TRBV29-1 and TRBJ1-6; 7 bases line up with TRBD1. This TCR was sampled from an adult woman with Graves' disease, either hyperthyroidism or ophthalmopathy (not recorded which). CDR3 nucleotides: TGCAGCGTCGCCGAGGGACAGAATAATTCACCCCTCCACTTT. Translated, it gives CSVAEGQNNSPLHF. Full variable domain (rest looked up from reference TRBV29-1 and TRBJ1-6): SAVISQKPSRDICQRGTSLTIQCQVDSQVTMMFWYRQQPGQSLTLIATANQGSEATYESGFVIDKFPISRPNLTFSTLTVSNMSPEDSSIYLCSVAEGQNNSPLHFGNGTRLTVT.